The T cell receptor beta chain under discussion was sequenced for a study of tumor and adjacent non-tumor tissue in lung cancer. Study findings and constraints: Patients with more diverse tumor TCRs had worse survival.

In the case of this clonotype: Antigen unknown. It may be a read error: a sequence one base away is much more abundant.

A modified ARM-PCR protocol with three rounds of nested PCR amplified TCRbeta. TCRdb reanalysed the multiplex PCR reads using MiXCR and keeps one entry per CDR3 protein. The sample carries about 200,000 distinct CDR3 sequences, around 71% recorded once. This CDR3 spans 16 amino acids. CDR1 DFQATT and CDR2 SNEGSKA come from the germline V gene (reference sequence). The template was RNA from unsorted bulk tissue. This chain links TRBV20-1 with TRBJ1-6; 10 nucleotides match TRBD1. The clonotype comes from a man aged 60 to 69 with non-small cell lung cancer. The sequencing input was lung tumor tissue. The CDR3 region has the DNA TGCAGTGCTACCTCACCCGGGACAGGGGATAATTCACCCATCCACTTT. Its protein product is CSATSPGTGDNSPIHF.